Sequencing of this TCR beta chain was carried out in a study of T-cell reconstitution after alpha-beta-depleted transplantation in children. Study findings and constraints: Reportedly, only several hundred clones from non-depleted graft cells drove alpha-beta T-cell counts at about two months. Several patients had high TCRbeta diversity at day 60; it came from surviving recipient T cells and thymic progenitors.

The authors prepared the TCRbeta library with unique molecular identifiers. TCRdb re-called the PCR reads through MiXCR, storing one row per CDR3 protein. The table has 450,000 to 550,000 distinct CDR3 sequences, roughly 10% seen once. This clonotype was counted at least ten times. Its matching antigen is unknown. CDR1 is SGHAT, CDR2 FQNNGV, per germline. Trimming pared 2 bases from V and 0 bases from J, leaving 14 bases between. The length of the CDR3 is 18 residues. The V and J genes are TRBV11-2 and TRBJ2-6; D unresolved. The TCR was taken from a female patient aged 2-15 years who had a stem cell transplant for aplastic anemia, so the T cells may come from the graft donor. Specimen: PBMCs, mostly from graft donor cells, collected 180 days after TCRalphabeta/CD19-depleted stem cell transplant. This chain's CDR3 is CASSLRFIGSSGANVLTF. The CDR3 DNA reads as TGTGCCAGCAGCTTACGATTTATTGGATCCTCTGGGGCCAACGTCCTGACTTTC. The full variable domain, rest sourced from reference TRBV11-2 and TRBJ2-6, is EAGVAQSPRYKIIEKRQSVAFWCNPISGHATLYWYQQILGQGPKLLIQFQNNGVVDDSQLPKDRFSAERLKGVDSTLKIQPAKLEDSAVYLCASSLRFIGSSGANVLTFGAGSRLTVL.